This section outlines one T cell receptor beta chain sequence together with its context. Treatment reported: preoperative locoregional IRX-2 cytokine immunotherapy. Samples came from a phase Ib trial of preoperative locoregional IRX-2 cytokine immunotherapy. This entry comes from a study of preoperative IRX-2 immunotherapy in early breast cancer. Method: immunoSEQ multiplex PCR; TCRdb's copy keeps in-frame clones and lacks some. The data show approximately 30,000 clones, around 96% seen once. The CDR3 sequence is 16 residues long. Trimming removed 9 bases from V and 0 bases from J, with 20 bases in between. Germline V gives CDR1 LNHDA, CDR2 SQIVND (reference sequence).

The chain is built from TRBV19 and TRBJ1-2; D unclear. This specimen was collected from a patient treated with IRX-2 immunotherapy. This receptor was taken from a human donor with breast cancer. The CDR3 DNA sequence: TGTGCCAGCTCACTTCCACCGCGGGTCTCTAACTATGGCTACACCTTC. It is translated as CASSLPPRVSNYGYTF.